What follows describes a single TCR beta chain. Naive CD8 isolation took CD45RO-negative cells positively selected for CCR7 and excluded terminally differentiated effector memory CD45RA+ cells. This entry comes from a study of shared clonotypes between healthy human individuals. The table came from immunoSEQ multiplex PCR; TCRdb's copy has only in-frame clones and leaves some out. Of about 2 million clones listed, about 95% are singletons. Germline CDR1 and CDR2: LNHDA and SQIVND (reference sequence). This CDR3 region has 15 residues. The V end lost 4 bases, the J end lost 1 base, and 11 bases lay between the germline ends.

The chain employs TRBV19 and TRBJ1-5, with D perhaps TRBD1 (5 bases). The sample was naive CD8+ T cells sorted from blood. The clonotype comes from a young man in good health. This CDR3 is CASSTHSGSNQPQHF. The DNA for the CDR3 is TGTGCCAGTAGTACCCATTCAGGGAGCAATCAGCCCCAGCATTTT.